This T cell receptor beta chain was found in a study of T cells in Graves' hyperthyroidism and ophthalmopathy. Study-wide results and limits: The model anticipated ophthalmopathy a median approximately six months pre-onset. Ophthalmopathy and stable hyperthyroidism were told apart by a 13 V-J model.

Template material for amplifying TCR beta CDR3 regions consisted of RNA transcripts. First-round RT-PCR of the TCR CDR3 relied on the HTBI primer set. TCRdb reanalysed the multiplex PCR reads using MiXCR and keeps one entry per CDR3 protein. The sample has 300,000 to 350,000 distinct CDR3 sequences; roughly 14% are singletons. Stable hyperthyroidism: no ophthalmopathy progression over 18 months of follow-up. Germline-derived CDR1 and CDR2 are SNHLY and FYNNEI. CDR3 length: 15 amino acids. Germline trimming cut 6 bases from V and 0 bases from J; bases unmatched to any gene: 4. This clonotype was recorded at least ten times. Its antigen remains unknown.

V is TRBV2 and J is TRBJ1-3; 8 positions agree with TRBD1. The TCR comes from a woman in her twenties or thirties with Graves' hyperthyroidism. The sequenced material came from blood. The CDR3 bases are TGTGCCAGCAGCTGGGACAGGAGCTCTGGAAACACCATATATTTT. The encoded protein is CASSWDRSSGNTIYF.